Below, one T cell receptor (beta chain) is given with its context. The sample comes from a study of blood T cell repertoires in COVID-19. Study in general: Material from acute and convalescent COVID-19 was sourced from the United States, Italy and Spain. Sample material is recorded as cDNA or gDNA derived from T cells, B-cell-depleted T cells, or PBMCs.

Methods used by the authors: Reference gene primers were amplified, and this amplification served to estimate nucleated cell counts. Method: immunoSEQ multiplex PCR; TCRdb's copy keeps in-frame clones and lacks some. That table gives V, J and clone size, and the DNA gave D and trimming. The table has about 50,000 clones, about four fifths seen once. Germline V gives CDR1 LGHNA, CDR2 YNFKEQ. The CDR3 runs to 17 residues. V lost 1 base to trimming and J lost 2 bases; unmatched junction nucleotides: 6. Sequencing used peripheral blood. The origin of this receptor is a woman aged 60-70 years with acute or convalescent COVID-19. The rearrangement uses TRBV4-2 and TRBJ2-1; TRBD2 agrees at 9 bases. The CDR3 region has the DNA TGTGCCAGCAGCCAAGTAGGAGCTAGCGGGGCCTACAATGAGCAGTTCTTC. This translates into CASSQVGASGAYNEQFF.